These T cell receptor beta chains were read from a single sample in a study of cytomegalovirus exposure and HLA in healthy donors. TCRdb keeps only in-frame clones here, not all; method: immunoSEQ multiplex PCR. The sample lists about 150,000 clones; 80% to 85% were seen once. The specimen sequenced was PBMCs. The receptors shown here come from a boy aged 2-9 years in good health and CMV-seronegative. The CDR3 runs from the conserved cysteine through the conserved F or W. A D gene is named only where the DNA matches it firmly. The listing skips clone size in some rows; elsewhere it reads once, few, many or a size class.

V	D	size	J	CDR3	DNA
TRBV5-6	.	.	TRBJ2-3	CASSRIAVYPDTQYF	TGTGCCAGCAGCCGTATAGCGGTTTATCCAGATACGCAGTATTTT
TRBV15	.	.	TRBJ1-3	CATSRVGAGNTIYF	TGTGCCACCAGCAGAGTCGGAGCTGGAAACACCATATATTTT
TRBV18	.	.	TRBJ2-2	CASSPQKAGELFF	TGTGCCAGCTCCCCCCAGAAAGCCGGGGAGCTGTTTTTT
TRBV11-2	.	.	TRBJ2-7	CASSFFRSMYEQYF	TGTGCCAGCAGCTTCTTTCGTAGCATGTACGAGCAGTACTTC
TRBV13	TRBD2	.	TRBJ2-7	CASSFGTSGYEQYF	TGTGCCAGCAGCTTCGGGACTAGCGGCTACGAGCAGTACTTC
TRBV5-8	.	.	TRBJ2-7	CASIRPGQGRSYEQYF	TGTGCCAGCATCCGACCTGGGCAGGGGAGATCCTACGAGCAGTACTTC
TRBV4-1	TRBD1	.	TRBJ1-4	CASSQNPGQGPWEKLFF	TGCGCCAGCAGCCAGAACCCGGGACAGGGGCCGTGGGAAAAACTGTTTTTT
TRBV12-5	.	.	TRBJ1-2	CASGPAGWDPTIPDRPYSSYGYTF	TGTGCTAGTGGTCCCGCGGGTTGGGACCCGACCATTCCAGACAGGCCCTATTCTTCCTATGGCTACACCTTC
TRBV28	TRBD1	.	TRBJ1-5	CASSRNRGWQPQHF	TGTGCCAGCAGTCGGAACAGGGGTTGGCAGCCCCAGCATTTT
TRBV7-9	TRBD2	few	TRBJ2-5	CASSQASGGETQYF	TGTGCCAGCAGCCAAGCTAGCGGGGGGGAGACCCAGTACTTC
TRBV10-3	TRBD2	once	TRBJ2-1	CAIMKTSGSPYNEQFF	TGTGCCATCATGAAGACTAGCGGGAGTCCCTACAATGAGCAGTTCTTC
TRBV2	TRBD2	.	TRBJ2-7	CASSEGRGVYEQYF	TGTGCCAGCAGTGAAGGGCGGGGGGTCTACGAGCAGTACTTC
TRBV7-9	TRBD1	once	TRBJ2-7	CASSRILTTGQAAYEQYF	TGTGCCAGCAGCCGAATCCTAACGACGGGACAGGCTGCCTACGAGCAGTACTTC
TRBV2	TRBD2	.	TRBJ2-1	CASSLRSSGGRNEQFF	TGTGCCAGCAGTCTGCGCTCTAGCGGGGGGCGTAATGAGCAGTTCTTC
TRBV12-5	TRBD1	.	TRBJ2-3	CASGLTSGTGVTDTQYF	TGTGCTAGTGGTTTGACATCCGGGACAGGGGTCACAGATACGCAGTATTTT
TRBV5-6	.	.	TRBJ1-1	CASSPLGAENTEAFF	TGTGCCAGCAGCCCCCTGGGGGCGGAAAACACTGAAGCTTTCTTT
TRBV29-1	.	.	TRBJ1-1	CSVGGQTQRDTEAFF	TGCAGCGTCGGTGGACAGACCCAGCGAGACACTGAAGCTTTCTTT
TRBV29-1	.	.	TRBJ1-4	CSVEADEKLFF	TGCAGCGTTGAGGCGGATGAAAAACTGTTTTTT
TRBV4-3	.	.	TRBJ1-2	CASSRGAEIATTGYTF	TGCGCCAGCAGCCGAGGAGCGGAGATCGCAACCACTGGCTACACCTTC
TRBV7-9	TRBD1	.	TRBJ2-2	CASRRDRGSSGELFF	TGTGCCAGCCGACGGGACAGGGGGTCGTCCGGGGAGCTGTTTTTT
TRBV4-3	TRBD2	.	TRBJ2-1	CASSQETSGRAGTYNEQFF	TGCGCCAGCAGCCAAGAAACTAGCGGGAGGGCAGGAACCTACAATGAGCAGTTCTTC
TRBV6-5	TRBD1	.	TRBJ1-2	CASSRDRKYGYTF	TGTGCCAGCAGCCGGGACAGGAAGTATGGCTACACCTTC
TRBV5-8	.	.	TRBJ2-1	CASSLSGLATYNEQFF	TGTGCCAGCAGCTTGTCCGGTCTAGCGACCTACAATGAGCAGTTCTTC